This T cell receptor (beta chain) was identified during a study of lymphopenia after photon versus proton radiotherapy. Study conclusions and caveats: After the lymphocyte nadir, photon-treated repertoires showed oligoclonal expansion, especially of CD8+ Temra cells. In patients who died, overall survival fell as post-nadir TCR diversity dropped more. Under photons, naive T cells and diversity fell while effector/memory populations rose. Better survival with proton therapy was suggested as possible, not demonstrated.

On this clone: What it recognizes is unknown.

Trimming stripped 0 bases from V and 5 bases from J, with 12 bases between. Per the germline V gene, CDR1 is SGHNT and CDR2 is YYREEE (reference sequence). The CDR3 spans 14 residues. The assay was immunoSEQ multiplex PCR, and TCRdb's table has in-frame clones only and misses some. The repertoire has over 35,000 clones, about four fifths of them found once; the top ten carry 20% to 25%. This TCR came from a woman in her sixties or seventies with pancreatic cancer. Source: peripheral blood, taken from a patient treated with proton-based radiotherapy. The rearrangement links TRBV5-4 to TRBJ2-7; the D is unclear. CDR3 sequence reads: CASSLESSIHEQYF. CDR3 nucleotide sequence: TGTGCCAGCAGCTTGGAATCGTCAATCCACGAGCAGTACTTC.